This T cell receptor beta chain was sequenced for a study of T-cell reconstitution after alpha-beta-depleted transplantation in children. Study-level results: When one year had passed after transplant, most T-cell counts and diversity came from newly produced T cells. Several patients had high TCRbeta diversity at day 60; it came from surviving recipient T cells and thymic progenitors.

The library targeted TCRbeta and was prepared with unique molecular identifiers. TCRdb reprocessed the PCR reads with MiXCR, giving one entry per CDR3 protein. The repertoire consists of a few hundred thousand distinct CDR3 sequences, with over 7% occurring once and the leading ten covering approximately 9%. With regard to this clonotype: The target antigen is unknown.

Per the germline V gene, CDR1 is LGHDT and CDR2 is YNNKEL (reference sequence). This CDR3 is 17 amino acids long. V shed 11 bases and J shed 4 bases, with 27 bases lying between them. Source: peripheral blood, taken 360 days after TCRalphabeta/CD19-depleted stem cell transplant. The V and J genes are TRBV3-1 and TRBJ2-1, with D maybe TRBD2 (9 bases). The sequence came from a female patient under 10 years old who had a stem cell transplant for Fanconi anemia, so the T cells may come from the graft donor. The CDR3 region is CACCQAGGRGQYNEQFF. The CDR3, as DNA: TGTGCCTGCTGCCAAGCGGGGGGCAGGGGGCAGTACAATGAGCAGTTCTTC.